The 30 T cell receptor beta chains in this list originate from one sample, sequenced in a study of a mutant IDH1 vaccine in newly diagnosed glioma (dated by TCRdb to the early 2020s). Libraries were constructed by the immunoSEQ multiplex PCR assay. Imported from immuneACCESS, the table was reduced by TCRdb to in-frame sequences with V and J called. These copies leave out some clones; in studies compared against another copy, an unresolved V gene accounts for under half, and the cause of the remainder is not known. This sample lists more than 35,000 clones; about four fifths were detected once. The top ten clonotypes cover about 5.5% of the sample. The intended sense of this specimen's time point label: week 23, last vaccination. A 20-mer mutant IDH1 peptide at 300 micrograms in Montanide made up each vaccine dose, which was injected subcutaneously together with topical imiquimod. These receptors lack a known antigen.

The starting material was PBMCs, obtained from a glioma patient whose treatment included an IDH1 peptide vaccine. These receptors all stem from a man in his forties or fifties with glioma.

The V gene is TRBV11-1, the J gene TRBJ2-1, with D uncertain. V dropped 2 bases and J dropped 8 bases, with 22 bases sitting between them. From germline, CDR1 is SGHAT and CDR2 FQDESV (reference sequence). The CDR3 spans 17 residues. The CDR3 DNA sequence: TGTGCCAGCAGCTTAAGGGCGGCAGGCGTCCAAAACCATGAGCAGTTCTTC. This translates into CASSLRAAGVQNHEQFF.

This chain links TRBV5-6 with TRBJ2-3, with TRBD1 matching 10 bases. Germline V gives CDR1 SGHDT, CDR2 YYEEEE. This CDR3 spans 15 amino acids. The V gene end was trimmed by 4 bases and the J gene end by 3 bases; junction bases not matched to a gene: 5. The CDR3 protein is CASSTDRGQTDTQYF. The CDR3 bases are TGTGCCAGCAGCACAGACAGGGGGCAGACAGATACGCAGTATTTT. The full variable domain, rest sourced from reference TRBV5-6 and TRBJ2-3, is DAGVTQSPTHLIKTRGQQVTLRCSPKSGHDTVSWYQQALGQGPQFIFQYYEEEERQRGNFPDRFSGHQFPNYSSELNVNALLLGDSALYLCASSTDRGQTDTQYFGPGTRLTVL.

The V call is TRBV2, the J call TRBJ2-2, with 9 bases matching TRBD2. Germline-derived CDR1 and CDR2 are SNHLY and FYNNEI. CDR3 length equals 14 residues. V trimming: 3 bases; J trimming: 6 bases; junction bases outside the gene matches: 2. The CDR3 DNA sequence: TGTGCCAGCAGTGAGGGACTAGCTCCCGGGGAGCTGTTTTTT. Encoded protein: CASSEGLAPGELFF.

The J gene is TRBJ1-3, the V gene TRBV27; D call uncertain. This CDR3 has 13 amino acids. V was pared by 3 bases and J by 0 bases, with 3 bases between. CDR1 MNHEY and CDR2 SMNVEV come from the germline V gene (reference sequence). The CDR3 here is CASSFLSGNTIYF. As DNA, the CDR3 is TGTGCCAGCAGTTTCCTCTCTGGAAACACCATATATTTT.

This chain joins TRBV7-9 and TRBJ2-5; a weak D match, TRBD1 (5 bases). The CDR3 consists of 14 residues. The germline V and J ends were trimmed by 5 bases and 1 base, with 11 bases remaining between them. CDR1 and CDR2 (germline): SEHNR, FQNEAQ (reference sequence). Here the CDR3 reads CASSPGQGQETQYF. The CDR3 DNA reads TGTGCCAGCAGCCCAGGCCAGGGCCAAGAGACCCAGTACTTC.

The chain carries TRBV6-5 and TRBJ2-4; a possible D gene is TRBD2 (5 bases). Germline CDR1 MNHEY, CDR2 SVGAGI. The CDR3 runs 15 residues. V shed 5 bases and J shed 1 base, with 12 bases lying between them. The CDR3 here is CASSLGSGAKNIQYF. DNA of the CDR3: TGTGCCAGCAGTCTCGGTTCGGGGGCCAAAAACATTCAGTACTTC.

This clone has a handful of counts. The J gene is TRBJ2-7, the V gene TRBV30; D is unclear. The germline gives CDR1 GTSNPN, CDR2 SVGIG (reference sequence). This CDR3 has 14 residues. Trimming shortened V by 4 bases and J by 0 bases, and 13 bases separated the two germline ends. The CDR3 region has the DNA TGTGCCTGGACCAGATCCCCGAGCTCCTACGAGCAGTACTTC. This translates into CAWTRSPSSYEQYF.

The V and J genes are TRBV5-1 and TRBJ2-7; D is perhaps TRBD1 (6 bases). V dropped 4 bases and J dropped 3 bases, with 11 bases sitting between them. Germline V gene lookup returns CDR1 SGHRS and CDR2 YFSETQ. This CDR3 is 13 amino acids long. The DNA for the CDR3 is TGCGCCAGCAGCCCACTGACAGGCTACGAGCAGTACTTC. As protein: CASSPLTGYEQYF.

V gene TRBV6-1 combines with J gene TRBJ1-4; D unresolved. Trimming pared 8 bases from V and 4 bases from J, leaving 14 bases between. In germline, CDR1 is MNHNS, CDR2 SASEGT. The CDR3 runs to 14 residues. The CDR3 sequence: CASGSRSLNEKLFF. CDR3 nucleotides: TGTGCCAGCGGCTCCAGGTCTCTTAATGAAAAACTGTTTTTT.

Of note for this clone: A junction boundary mismatches the germline segment, possibly from a read error. The gene calls are TRBV7-7 and TRBJ2-5; 11 nucleotides agree with TRBD2. Germline V gives CDR1 SSHAT, CDR2 FNYEAQ (reference sequence). The CDR3 sequence is 15 residues long. DNA for the CDR3: TGTGCTAGCAGCTTCCATAGCGGGAGGGATGAGACCCAGTACTTC. Residues: CASSFHSGRDETQYF.

The chain recombines TRBV6-5 with TRBJ2-2, with D hard to call. Germline lookup yields CDR1 MNHEY and CDR2 SVGAGI. The CDR3 consists of 12 residues. Trimming shortened V by 2 bases and J by 3 bases, and 1 base separated the two germline ends. CDR3 bases: TGTGCCAGCAGTTACCACACCGGGGAGCTGTTTTTT. Its translation is CASSYHTGELFF.

J is TRBJ1-2 and V is TRBV15; 8 bases align to TRBD1. In germline, CDR1 is LNHNV, CDR2 YYDKDF (reference sequence). Trimming removed 2 bases from V and 4 bases from J; junction bases left unmatched: 6. The CDR3 is 15 amino acids. This CDR3 is CATSRPQGAGYGYTF. In DNA, the CDR3 is TGTGCCACCAGCAGACCTCAGGGGGCAGGCTATGGCTACACCTTC.

This clone was counted between two and nine times. This chain joins TRBV28 and TRBJ1-1; D gene unclear. This CDR3 has 14 amino acids. V lost 6 bases and J lost 1, with 12 bases in between. The V gene's germline CDR1 is MDHEN and CDR2 SYDVKM. The CDR3 sequence: CASRILGENTEAFF. The CDR3 DNA reads as TGTGCCAGCAGGATCCTCGGGGAGAACACTGAAGCTTTCTTT.

The chain joins TRBV30 to TRBJ1-1, with no clear D. The V gene's germline CDR1 is GTSNPN and CDR2 SVGIG (reference sequence). The CDR3 has 13 amino acids. V lost 0 bases and J 2 bases, leaving 7 bases between the germline ends. CDR3: CAWSVNRNTEAFF. The DNA of the CDR3 is TGTGCCTGGAGTGTAAACAGAAACACTGAAGCTTTCTTT.

The rearrangement uses TRBV19 and TRBJ2-1, with 10 nucleotides matching TRBD2. The germline V gene encodes CDR1 LNHDA and CDR2 SQIVND (reference sequence). The CDR3 spans 15 residues. V was clipped by 7 bases and J by 3 bases; unmatched bases: 6. CDR3 region: CASKAGLANYNEQFF. The CDR3 DNA reads TGTGCCAGTAAGGCGGGACTAGCGAACTACAATGAGCAGTTCTTC.

The rearrangement links TRBV6-1 to TRBJ1-2; TRBD1 agrees at 7 bases. J was trimmed by 4 bases and V by 4 bases; bases with no gene match: 6. Germline CDR1 reads MNHNS; CDR2 reads SASEGT. The length of the CDR3 is 14 residues. The CDR3 loop reads CASSGSGTAYGYTF. As DNA, the CDR3 is TGTGCCAGCAGTGGATCCGGGACAGCCTATGGCTACACCTTC.

On this clone itself: This sample also contains other DNA sequences that code for the same CDR3. The chain employs TRBV5-4 and TRBJ2-2; no clear D. CDR3 length: 14 residues. V shed 9 bases and J shed 5 bases, with 17 bases lying between them. Germline V gene sequence: CDR1 SGHNT, CDR2 YYREEE (reference sequence). CDR3 residues: CAMLRKGRTGELFF. The CDR3 region has the DNA TGTGCCATGCTTCGAAAGGGTCGTACCGGGGAGCTGTTTTTT. Supplemented by reference TRBV5-4 and TRBJ2-2, the full variable domain reads ETGVTQSPTHLIKTRGQQVTLRCSSQSGHNTVSWYQQALGQGPQFIFQYYREEENGRGNFPPRFSGLQFPNYSSELNVNALELDDSALYLCAMLRKGRTGELFFGEGSRLTVL.

V gene TRBV5-6 combines with J gene TRBJ2-5, with 8 positions matching TRBD1. V lost 4 bases and J lost 5; bases outside the gene matches: 4. From germline, CDR1 is SGHDT and CDR2 YYEEEE. The CDR3 runs 13 residues. For the CDR3, the DNA is TGTGCCAGCAGCCGGACAGGGATGGAGACCCAGTACTTC. This gives the protein CASSRTGMETQYF. The whole variable domain, filled in from reference TRBV5-6 and TRBJ2-5, reads DAGVTQSPTHLIKTRGQQVTLRCSPKSGHDTVSWYQQALGQGPQFIFQYYEEEERQRGNFPDRFSGHQFPNYSSELNVNALLLGDSALYLCASSRTGMETQYFGPGTRLLVL.

The rearrangement links TRBV7-2 to TRBJ1-2, with D uncertain. CDR1 is SGHTA, CDR2 FQGNSA, per germline. V lost 1 base and J lost 8, with 17 bases in between. The CDR3 covers 15 residues. In nucleotides, the CDR3 is TGTGCCAGCAGCTTAGTCCGCCCTAGGGATGGGGGCTACACCTTC. Protein sequence: CASSLVRPRDGGYTF.

This chain uses TRBV21-1 with TRBJ2-5; TRBD2, the table's D call, lacks a check against the DNA. TRBV21-1 is designated a pseudogene. This CDR3 has 17 amino acids. The CDR3, as DNA: TGTGCCAGCAGCAAAAACCCCCCCCTAGCGAGTCAAGAGACCCAGTACTTC. Its translation is CASSKNPPLASQETQYF.

The chain joins TRBV7-2 to TRBJ2-2; D not certain. The germline CDR1 and CDR2 sequences are SGHTA and FQGNSA. The CDR3 has 17 residues. Trimming shortened V by 0 bases and J by 2 bases, and 13 bases separated the two germline ends. The CDR3 DNA follows: TGTGCCAGCAGCTTAGCAGCTAGGTCCACTAACACCGGGGAGCTGTTTTTT. Translation gives CASSLAARSTNTGELFF.

The rearrangement links TRBV7-3 to TRBJ2-2; D is possibly TRBD1 (6 bases). The CDR3 loop spans 16 amino acids. Germline values: CDR1 SGHTA, CDR2 FQGTGA. Trimming shortened V by 0 bases and J by 4 bases, and 12 bases separated the two germline ends. In DNA form, the CDR3 reads TGTGCCAGCAGCTTAACCCCGACAGGCCTCACCGGGGAGCTGTTTTTT. Translating gives CASSLTPTGLTGELFF.

Here the CDR3 reads CASSLFATDTQYF. CDR3 in DNA: TGTGCCAGCAGCTTATTTGCGACAGATACGCAGTATTTT. The chain employs TRBV11-1 and TRBJ2-3; D is ambiguous. The CDR3 extends over 13 amino acids. CDR1 and CDR2 from the germline V gene are SGHAT and FQDESV (reference sequence). The V gene lost 2 bases and the J gene lost 3 bases, with 6 bases spanning the gap.

This chain connects TRBV7-9 to TRBJ2-7, with TRBD1 matching 7 bases. V shed 3 bases, J shed 3 bases, and the junction held 8 bases outside the gene matches. This CDR3 is 15 amino acids long. Germline CDR1 and CDR2: SEHNR and FQNEAQ (reference sequence). As DNA, the CDR3 is TGTGCCAGCAGCTTCGGACAGGTCGTTAACTACGAGCAGTACTTC. It yields the protein CASSFGQVVNYEQYF.

The chain is built from TRBV19 and TRBJ1-5; the D gene is possibly TRBD1 (5 bases). This CDR3 comprises 14 residues. Germline V lookup: CDR1 LNHDA, CDR2 SQIVND (reference sequence). V dropped 0 bases and J dropped 2 bases, with 5 bases sitting between them. This CDR3 reads CASSIEGGNQPQHF. The CDR3 nucleotides are TGTGCCAGTAGTATAGAGGGGGGCAATCAGCCCCAGCATTTT.

The chain uses TRBV5-4 and TRBJ2-5; 11 positions agree with TRBD2. This CDR3 spans 16 amino acids. With 0 bases clipped from V and 2 bases from J, the junction kept 3 bases outside the gene matches. Germline loops: CDR1 SGHNT, CDR2 YYREEE (reference sequence). The CDR3: CASSLGLAGLQETQYF. CDR3 coding DNA: TGTGCCAGCAGCTTGGGACTAGCGGGGTTACAAGAGACCCAGTACTTC.

The rearrangement links TRBV7-6 to TRBJ2-7, with 7 nucleotides matching TRBD1. The CDR3 consists of 15 residues. Germline V lookup: CDR1 SGHVS, CDR2 FNYEAQ. The V segment lost 6 bases and the J segment 3 bases; nucleotides outside the gene matches: 11. The CDR3 DNA reads as TGTGCCAGCAGTAATATCCGGGACAGATACTACGAGCAGTACTTC. Translating it yields CASSNIRDRYYEQYF.

The chain combines TRBV4-2 with TRBJ2-7, with 7 bases identical to TRBD1. The germline gives CDR1 LGHNA, CDR2 YNFKEQ. The trim removed 1 base at V and 2 bases at J, leaving 5 bases unmatched. The CDR3 loop spans 15 amino acids. CDR3 residues: CASSQVAQGAYEQYF. The DNA of the CDR3 is TGTGCCAGCAGCCAAGTCGCGCAGGGGGCCTACGAGCAGTACTTC.

V gene TRBV11-2 combines with J gene TRBJ1-1, with D possibly being TRBD1 (5 bases). Germline V lookup: CDR1 SGHAT, CDR2 FQNNGV. The CDR3 is made up of 14 amino acids. Trimming shortened V by 5 bases and J by 0 bases, and 10 bases separated the two germline ends. The CDR3 nucleotides read TGTGCCAGCAGCCACAGACAGATGAACACTGAAGCTTTCTTT. It encodes CASSHRQMNTEAFF.

The chain combines TRBV11-2 with TRBJ2-1; possibly TRBD1 for D (5 bases). Trimming shortened V by 1 base and J by 6 bases, and 10 bases separated the two germline ends. CDR3 length: 14 amino acids. Germline CDR1 reads SGHAT; CDR2 reads FQNNGV. The CDR3 loop reads CASSLGQGSNEQFF. The DNA for the CDR3 is TGTGCCAGCAGCTTAGGGCAGGGTAGCAATGAGCAGTTCTTC.